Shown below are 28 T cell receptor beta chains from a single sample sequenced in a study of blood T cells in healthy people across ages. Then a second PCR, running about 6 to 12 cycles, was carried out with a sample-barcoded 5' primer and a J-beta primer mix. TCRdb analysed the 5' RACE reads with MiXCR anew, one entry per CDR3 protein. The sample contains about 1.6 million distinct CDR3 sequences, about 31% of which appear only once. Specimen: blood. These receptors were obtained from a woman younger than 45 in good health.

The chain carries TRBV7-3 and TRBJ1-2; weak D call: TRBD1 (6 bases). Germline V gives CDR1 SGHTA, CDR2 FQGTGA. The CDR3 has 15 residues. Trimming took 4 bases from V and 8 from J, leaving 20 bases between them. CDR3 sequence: CASSSDTGKGAGYTF. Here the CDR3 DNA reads TGTGCCAGCAGCTCGGATACAGGGAAAGGGGCCGGCTACACCTTC.

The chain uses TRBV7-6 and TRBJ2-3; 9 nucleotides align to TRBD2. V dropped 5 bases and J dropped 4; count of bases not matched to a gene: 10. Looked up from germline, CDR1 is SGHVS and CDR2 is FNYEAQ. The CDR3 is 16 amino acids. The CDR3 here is CASSPFAGGSADTQYF. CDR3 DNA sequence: TGTGCCAGCAGCCCCTTCGCGGGGGGGAGCGCAGATACGCAGTATTTT.

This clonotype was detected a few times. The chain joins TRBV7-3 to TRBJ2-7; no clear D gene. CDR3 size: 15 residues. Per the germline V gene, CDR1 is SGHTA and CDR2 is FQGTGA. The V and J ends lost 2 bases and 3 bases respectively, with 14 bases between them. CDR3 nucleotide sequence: TGTGCCAGCAGCTTAGACTCCGGTGGGCGCTACGAGCAGTACTTC. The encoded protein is CASSLDSGGRYEQYF.

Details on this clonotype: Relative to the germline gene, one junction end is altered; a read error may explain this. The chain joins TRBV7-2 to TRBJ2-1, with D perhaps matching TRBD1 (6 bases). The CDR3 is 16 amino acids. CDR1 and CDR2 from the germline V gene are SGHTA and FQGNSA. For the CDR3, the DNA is TGCGCCAGCAGCTCGGACAGACCGAGCTCCTACAATGAGCGGTTCTTC. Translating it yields CASSSDRPSSYNERFF. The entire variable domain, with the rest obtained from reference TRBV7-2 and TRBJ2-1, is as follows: GAGVSQSPSNKVTEKGKDVELRCDPISGHTALYWYRQSLGQGLEFLIYFQGNSAPDKSGLPSDRFSAERTGGSVSTLTIQRTQQEDSAVYLCASSSDRPSSYNERFFGPGTRLTVL.

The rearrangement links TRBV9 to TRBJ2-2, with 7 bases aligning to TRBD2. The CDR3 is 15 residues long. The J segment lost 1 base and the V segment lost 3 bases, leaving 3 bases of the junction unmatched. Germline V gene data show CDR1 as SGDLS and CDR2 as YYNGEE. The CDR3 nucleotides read TGTGCCAGCAGCGCCGGGACTAAGAACACCGGGGAGCTGTTTTTT. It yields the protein CASSAGTKNTGELFF.

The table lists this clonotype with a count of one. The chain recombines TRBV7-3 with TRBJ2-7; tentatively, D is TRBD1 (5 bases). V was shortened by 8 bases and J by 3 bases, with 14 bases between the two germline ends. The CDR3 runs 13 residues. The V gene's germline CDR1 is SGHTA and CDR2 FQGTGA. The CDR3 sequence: CASGPTGCYEQYF. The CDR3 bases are TGTGCCAGCGGACCTACAGGTTGCTACGAGCAGTACTTC.

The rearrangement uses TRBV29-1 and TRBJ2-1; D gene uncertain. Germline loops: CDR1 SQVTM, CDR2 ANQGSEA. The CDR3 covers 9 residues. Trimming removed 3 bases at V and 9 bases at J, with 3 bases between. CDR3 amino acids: CSVDGEQFF. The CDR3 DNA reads TGCAGCGTTGATGGTGAGCAGTTCTTC.

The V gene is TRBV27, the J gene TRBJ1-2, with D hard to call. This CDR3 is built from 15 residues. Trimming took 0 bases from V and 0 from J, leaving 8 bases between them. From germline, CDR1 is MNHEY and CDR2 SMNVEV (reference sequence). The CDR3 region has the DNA TGTGCCAGCAGTTTATCGTGGAGTCCTAACTATGGCTACACCTTC. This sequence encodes CASSLSWSPNYGYTF.

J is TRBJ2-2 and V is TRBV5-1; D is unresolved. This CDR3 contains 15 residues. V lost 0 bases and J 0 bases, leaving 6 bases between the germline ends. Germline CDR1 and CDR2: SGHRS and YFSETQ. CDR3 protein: CASSLGLPNTGELFF. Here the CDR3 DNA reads TGCGCCAGCAGCTTGGGGCTACCGAACACCGGGGAGCTGTTTTTT.

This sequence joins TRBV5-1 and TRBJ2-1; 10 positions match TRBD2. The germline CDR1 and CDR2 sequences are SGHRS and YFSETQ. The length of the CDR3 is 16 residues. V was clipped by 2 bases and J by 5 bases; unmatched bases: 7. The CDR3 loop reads CASSFYGTSVNNEQFF. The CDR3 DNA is TGCGCCAGCAGCTTCTACGGGACTAGCGTAAACAATGAGCAGTTCTTC.

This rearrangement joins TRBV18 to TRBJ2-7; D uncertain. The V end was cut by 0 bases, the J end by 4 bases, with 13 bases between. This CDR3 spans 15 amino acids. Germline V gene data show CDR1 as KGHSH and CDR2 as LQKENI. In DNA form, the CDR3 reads TGTGCCAGCTCACCACCAGTAAAGCCTCCGTACGAGCAGTACTTC. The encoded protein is CASSPPVKPPYEQYF.

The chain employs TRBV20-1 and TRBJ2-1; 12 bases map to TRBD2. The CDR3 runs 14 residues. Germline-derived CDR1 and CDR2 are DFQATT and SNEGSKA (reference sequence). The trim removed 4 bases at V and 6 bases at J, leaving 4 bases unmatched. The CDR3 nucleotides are TGCAGTGCTACCCTAGCGGGGGGGTTCAATGAGCAGTTCTTC. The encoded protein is CSATLAGGFNEQFF.

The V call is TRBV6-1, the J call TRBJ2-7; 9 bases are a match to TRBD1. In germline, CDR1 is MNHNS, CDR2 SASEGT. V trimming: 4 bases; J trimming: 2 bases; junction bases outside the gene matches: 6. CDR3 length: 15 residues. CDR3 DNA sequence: TGTGCCAGCAGTGGCAGGACAGGGGTTGCCTACGAGCAGTACTTC. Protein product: CASSGRTGVAYEQYF.

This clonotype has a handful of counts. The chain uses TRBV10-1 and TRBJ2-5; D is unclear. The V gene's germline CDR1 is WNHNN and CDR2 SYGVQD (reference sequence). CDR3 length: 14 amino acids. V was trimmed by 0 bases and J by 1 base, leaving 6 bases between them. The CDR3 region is CASSESTVQETQYF. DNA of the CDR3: TGCGCCAGCAGTGAGTCGACTGTCCAAGAGACCCAGTACTTC.

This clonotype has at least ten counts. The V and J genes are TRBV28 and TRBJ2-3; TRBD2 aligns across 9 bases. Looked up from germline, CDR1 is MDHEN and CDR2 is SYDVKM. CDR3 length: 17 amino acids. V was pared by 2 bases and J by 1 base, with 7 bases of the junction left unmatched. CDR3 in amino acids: CASSLGGGRAGTDTQYF. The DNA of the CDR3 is TGTGCCAGCAGTTTAGGGGGCGGGAGGGCTGGCACAGATACGCAGTATTTT.

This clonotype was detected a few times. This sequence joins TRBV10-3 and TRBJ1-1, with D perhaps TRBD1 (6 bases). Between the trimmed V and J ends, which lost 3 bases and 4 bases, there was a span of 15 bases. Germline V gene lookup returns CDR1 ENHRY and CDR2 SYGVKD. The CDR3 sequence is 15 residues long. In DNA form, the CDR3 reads TGTGCCATCAGTGAACAGGGAGAGGTGGGCACTGAAGCTTTCTTT. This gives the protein CAISEQGEVGTEAFF.

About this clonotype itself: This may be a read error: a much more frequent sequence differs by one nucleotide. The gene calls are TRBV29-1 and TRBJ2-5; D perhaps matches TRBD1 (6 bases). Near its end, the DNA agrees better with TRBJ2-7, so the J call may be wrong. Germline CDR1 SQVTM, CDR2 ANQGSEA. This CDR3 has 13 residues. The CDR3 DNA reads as TGCAGCGCTGCAGCCGGGACACCCTACGAGCAGTACTTC. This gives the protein CSAAAGTPYEQYF.

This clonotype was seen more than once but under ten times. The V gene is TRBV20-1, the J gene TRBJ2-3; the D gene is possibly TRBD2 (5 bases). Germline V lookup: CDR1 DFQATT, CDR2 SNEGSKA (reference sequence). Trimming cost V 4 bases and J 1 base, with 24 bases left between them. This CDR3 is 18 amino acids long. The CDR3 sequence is CSANLGEGEDVGTDTQYF. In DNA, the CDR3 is TGCAGTGCTAATTTGGGAGAAGGAGAGGATGTGGGCACAGATACGCAGTATTTT.

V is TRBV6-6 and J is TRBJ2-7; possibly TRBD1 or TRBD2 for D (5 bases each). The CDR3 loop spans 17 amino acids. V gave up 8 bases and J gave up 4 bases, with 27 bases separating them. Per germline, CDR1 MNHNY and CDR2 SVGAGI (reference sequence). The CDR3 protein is CASPLPPRQREGYEQYF. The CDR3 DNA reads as TGTGCCAGCCCCCTCCCCCCCAGACAGCGTGAGGGGTACGAGCAGTACTTC.

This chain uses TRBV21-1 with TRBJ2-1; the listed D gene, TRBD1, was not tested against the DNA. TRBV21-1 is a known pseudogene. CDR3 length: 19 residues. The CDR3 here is CASSKEGATGRYVDNEQFF. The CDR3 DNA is TGTGCCAGCAGCAAAGAGGGGGCGACAGGGAGGTATGTGGACAATGAGCAGTTCTTC.

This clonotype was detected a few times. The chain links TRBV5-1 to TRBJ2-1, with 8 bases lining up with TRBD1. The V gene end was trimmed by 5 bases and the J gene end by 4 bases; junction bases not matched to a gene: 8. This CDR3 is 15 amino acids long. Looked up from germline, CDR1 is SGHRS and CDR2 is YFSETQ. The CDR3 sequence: CASRTGQGPYNEQFF. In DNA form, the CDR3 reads TGCGCCAGCAGAACAGGACAGGGACCATACAATGAGCAGTTCTTC.

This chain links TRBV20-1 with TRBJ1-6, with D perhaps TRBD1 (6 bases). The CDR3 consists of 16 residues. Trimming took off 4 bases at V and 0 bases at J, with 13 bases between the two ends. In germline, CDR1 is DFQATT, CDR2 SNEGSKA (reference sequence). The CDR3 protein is CSAMAWTASYNSPLHF. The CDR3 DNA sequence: TGCAGTGCTATGGCCTGGACAGCCTCCTATAATTCACCCCTCCACTTT.

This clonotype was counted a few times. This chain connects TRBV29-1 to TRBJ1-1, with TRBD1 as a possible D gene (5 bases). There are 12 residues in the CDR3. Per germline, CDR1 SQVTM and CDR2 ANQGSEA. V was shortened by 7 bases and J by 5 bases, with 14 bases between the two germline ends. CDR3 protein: CSGGTLETEAFF. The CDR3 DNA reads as TGCAGCGGGGGGACTCTAGAAACTGAAGCTTTCTTT. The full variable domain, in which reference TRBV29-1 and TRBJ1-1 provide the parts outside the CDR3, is SAVISQKPSRDICQRGTSLTIQCQVDSQVTMMFWYRQQPGQSLTLIATANQGSEATYESGFVIDKFPISRPNLTFSTLTVSNMSPEDSSIYLCSGGTLETEAFFGQGTRLTVV.

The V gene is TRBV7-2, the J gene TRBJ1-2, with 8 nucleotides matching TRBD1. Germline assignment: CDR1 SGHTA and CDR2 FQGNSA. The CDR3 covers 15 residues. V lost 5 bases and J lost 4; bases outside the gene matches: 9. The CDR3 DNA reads TGTGCCAGCAGCCCAAGACAGGGGATGAGCTATGGCTACACCTTC. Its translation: CASSPRQGMSYGYTF.

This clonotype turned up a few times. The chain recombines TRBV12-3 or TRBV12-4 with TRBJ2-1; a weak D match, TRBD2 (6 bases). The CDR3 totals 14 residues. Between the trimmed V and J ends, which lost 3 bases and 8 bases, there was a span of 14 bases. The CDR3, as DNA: TGTGCCAGCAGTTTGGGTCGCGGGGACGATGAGCAGTTCTTC. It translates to CASSLGRGDDEQFF.

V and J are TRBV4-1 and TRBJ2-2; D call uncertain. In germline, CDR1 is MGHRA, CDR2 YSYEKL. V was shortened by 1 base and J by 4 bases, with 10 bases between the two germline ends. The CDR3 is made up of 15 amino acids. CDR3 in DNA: TGCGCCAGCAGCCAAGGGAACATGGGCACCGGGGAGCTGTTTTTT. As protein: CASSQGNMGTGELFF.

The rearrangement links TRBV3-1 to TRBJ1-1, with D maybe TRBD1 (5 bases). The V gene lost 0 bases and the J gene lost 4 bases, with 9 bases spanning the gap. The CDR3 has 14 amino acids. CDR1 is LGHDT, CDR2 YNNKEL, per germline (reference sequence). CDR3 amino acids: CASSQDQGITEAFF. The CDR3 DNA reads TGTGCCAGCAGCCAAGATCAGGGTATCACTGAAGCTTTCTTT.

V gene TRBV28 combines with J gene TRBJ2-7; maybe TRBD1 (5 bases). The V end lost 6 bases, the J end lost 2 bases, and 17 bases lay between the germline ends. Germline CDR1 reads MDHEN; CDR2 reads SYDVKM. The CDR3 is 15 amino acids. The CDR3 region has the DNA TGTGCCAGCAGCTTAACGAGTAGGGGAACCTACGAGCAGTACTTC. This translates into CASSLTSRGTYEQYF.